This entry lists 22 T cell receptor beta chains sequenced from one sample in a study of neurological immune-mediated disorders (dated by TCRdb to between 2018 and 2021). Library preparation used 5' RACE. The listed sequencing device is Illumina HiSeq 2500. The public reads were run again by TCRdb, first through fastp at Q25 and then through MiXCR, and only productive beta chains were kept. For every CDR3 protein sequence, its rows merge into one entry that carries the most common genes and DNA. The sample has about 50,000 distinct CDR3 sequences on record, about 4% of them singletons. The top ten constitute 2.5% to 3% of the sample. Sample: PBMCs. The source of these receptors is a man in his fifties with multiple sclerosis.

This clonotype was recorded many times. The CDR3 region has the DNA TGTGCCAGCAGCTTAGCCGCCCCCACAGATACGCAGTATTTT. Protein: CASSLAAPTDTQYF. J is TRBJ2-3 and V is TRBV7-2, with unresolved D. CDR3 length: 14 residues. V shed 0 bases and J shed 2 bases, with 6 bases lying between them. CDR1 is SGHTA, CDR2 FQGNSA, per germline.

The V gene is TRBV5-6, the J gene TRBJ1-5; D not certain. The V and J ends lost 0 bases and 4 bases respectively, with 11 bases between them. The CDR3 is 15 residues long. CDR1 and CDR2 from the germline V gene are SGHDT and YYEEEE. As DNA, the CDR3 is TGTGCCAGCAGCTTGGCAGGACTCGGGAATCAGCCCCAGCATTTT. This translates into CASSLAGLGNQPQHF.

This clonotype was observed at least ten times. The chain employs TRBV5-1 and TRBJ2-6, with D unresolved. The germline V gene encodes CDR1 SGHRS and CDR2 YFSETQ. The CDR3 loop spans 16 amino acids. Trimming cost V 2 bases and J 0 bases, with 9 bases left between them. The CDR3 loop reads CASSFGGLSGANVLTF. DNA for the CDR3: TGCGCCAGCAGCTTCGGTGGTCTCTCTGGGGCCAACGTCCTGACTTTC.

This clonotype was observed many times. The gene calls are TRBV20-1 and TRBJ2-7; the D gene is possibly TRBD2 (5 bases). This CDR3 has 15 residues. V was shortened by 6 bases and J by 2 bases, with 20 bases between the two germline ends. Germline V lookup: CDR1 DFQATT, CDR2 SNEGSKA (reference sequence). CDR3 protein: CSAERPDGVPYEQYF. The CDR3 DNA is TGCAGTGCCGAACGCCCGGACGGGGTTCCCTACGAGCAGTACTTC.

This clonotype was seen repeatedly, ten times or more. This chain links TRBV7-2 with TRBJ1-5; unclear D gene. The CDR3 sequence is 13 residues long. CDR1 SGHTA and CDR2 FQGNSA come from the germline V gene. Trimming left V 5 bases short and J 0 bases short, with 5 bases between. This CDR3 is CASSPDSNQPQHF. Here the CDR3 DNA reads TGTGCCAGCAGCCCCGATAGCAATCAGCCCCAGCATTTT.

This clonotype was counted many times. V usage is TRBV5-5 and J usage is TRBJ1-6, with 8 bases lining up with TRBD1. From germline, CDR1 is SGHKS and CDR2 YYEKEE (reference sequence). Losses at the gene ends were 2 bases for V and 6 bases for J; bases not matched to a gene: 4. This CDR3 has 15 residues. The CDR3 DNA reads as TGTGCCAGCAGCTTTCCCGACAGGGGTAATTCACCCCTCCACTTT. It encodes CASSFPDRGNSPLHF.

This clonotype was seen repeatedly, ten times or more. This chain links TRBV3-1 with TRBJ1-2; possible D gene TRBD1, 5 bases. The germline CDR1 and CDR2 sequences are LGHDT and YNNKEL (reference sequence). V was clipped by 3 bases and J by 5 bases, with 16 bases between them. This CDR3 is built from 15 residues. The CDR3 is CASSQTGGSGYGYTF. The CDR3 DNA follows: TGTGCCAGCAGCCAGACGGGGGGTTCGGGGTATGGCTACACCTTC.

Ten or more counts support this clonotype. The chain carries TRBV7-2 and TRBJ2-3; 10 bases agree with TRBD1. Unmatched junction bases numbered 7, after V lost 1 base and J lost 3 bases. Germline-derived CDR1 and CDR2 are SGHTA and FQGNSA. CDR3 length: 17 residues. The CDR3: CASSLDGGQGVTDTQYF. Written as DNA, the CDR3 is TGTGCCAGCAGCTTAGATGGTGGACAGGGGGTAACAGATACGCAGTATTTT.

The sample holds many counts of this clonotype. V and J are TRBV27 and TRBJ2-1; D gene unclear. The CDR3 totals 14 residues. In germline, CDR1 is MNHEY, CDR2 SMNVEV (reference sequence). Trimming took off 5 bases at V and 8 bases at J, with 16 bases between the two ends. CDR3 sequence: CASSPATTPDEQFF. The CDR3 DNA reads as TGTGCCAGCAGTCCCGCGACGACCCCAGATGAGCAGTTCTTC.

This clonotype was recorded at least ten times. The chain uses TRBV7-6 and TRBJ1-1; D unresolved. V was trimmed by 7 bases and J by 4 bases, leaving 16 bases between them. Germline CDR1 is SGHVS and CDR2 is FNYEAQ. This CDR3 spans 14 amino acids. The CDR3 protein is CASIQDGGSTEAFF. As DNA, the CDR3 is TGTGCCAGCATCCAGGACGGTGGGTCCACTGAAGCTTTCTTT.

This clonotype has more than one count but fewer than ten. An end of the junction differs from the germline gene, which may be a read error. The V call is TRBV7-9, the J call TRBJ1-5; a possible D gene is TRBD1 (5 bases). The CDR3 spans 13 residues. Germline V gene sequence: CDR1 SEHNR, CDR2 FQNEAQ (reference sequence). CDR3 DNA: TGTGCCAGCAGCTTCGTGGGGGAGCAGCCCCAGAATTTT. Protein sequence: CASSFVGEQPQNF.

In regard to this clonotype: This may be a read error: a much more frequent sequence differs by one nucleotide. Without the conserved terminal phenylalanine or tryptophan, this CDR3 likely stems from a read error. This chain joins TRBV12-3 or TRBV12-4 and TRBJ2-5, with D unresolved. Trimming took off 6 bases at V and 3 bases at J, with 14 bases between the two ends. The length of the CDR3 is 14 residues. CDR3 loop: CASSADRYEETQYI. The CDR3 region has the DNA TGTGCCAGCAGCGCGGACCGTTACGAAGAGACCCAGTACATC.

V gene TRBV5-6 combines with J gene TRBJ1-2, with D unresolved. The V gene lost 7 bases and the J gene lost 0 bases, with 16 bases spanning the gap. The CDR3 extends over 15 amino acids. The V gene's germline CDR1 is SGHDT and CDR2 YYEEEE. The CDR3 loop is CASADRRLTNYGYTF. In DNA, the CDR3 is TGTGCCAGCGCCGACCGCCGATTGACTAACTATGGCTACACCTTC. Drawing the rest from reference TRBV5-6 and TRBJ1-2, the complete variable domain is DAGVTQSPTHLIKTRGQQVTLRCSPKSGHDTVSWYQQALGQGPQFIFQYYEEEERQRGNFPDRFSGHQFPNYSSELNVNALLLGDSALYLCASADRRLTNYGYTFGSGTRLTVV.

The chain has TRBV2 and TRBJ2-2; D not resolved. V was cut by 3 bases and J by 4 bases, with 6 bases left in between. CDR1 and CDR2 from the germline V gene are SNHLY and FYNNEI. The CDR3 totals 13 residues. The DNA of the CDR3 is TGTGCCAGCAGTGAGATGGTCACCGGGGAGCTGTTTTTT. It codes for CASSEMVTGELFF. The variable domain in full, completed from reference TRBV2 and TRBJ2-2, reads EPEVTQTPSHQVTQMGQEVILRCVPISNHLYFYWYRQILGQKVEFLVSFYNNEISEKSEIFDDQFSVERPDGSNFTLKIRSTKLEDSAMYFCASSEMVTGELFFGEGSRLTVL.

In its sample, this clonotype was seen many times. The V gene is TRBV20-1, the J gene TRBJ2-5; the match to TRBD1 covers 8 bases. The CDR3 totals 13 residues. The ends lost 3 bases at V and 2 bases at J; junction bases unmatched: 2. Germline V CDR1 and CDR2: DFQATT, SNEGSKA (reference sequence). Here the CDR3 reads CSASGQGQETQYF. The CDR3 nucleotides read TGCAGTGCTAGCGGACAGGGACAAGAGACCCAGTACTTC.

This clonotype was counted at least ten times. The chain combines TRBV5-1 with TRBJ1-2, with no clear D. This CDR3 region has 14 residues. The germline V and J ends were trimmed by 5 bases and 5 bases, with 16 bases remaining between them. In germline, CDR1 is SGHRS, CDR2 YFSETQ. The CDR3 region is CASSPDGLGYGYTF. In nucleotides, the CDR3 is TGCGCCAGCAGTCCGGACGGTTTAGGGTATGGCTACACCTTC.

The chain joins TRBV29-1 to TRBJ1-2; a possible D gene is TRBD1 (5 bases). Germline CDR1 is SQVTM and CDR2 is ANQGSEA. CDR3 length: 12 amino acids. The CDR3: CRAGDPNYGYTF. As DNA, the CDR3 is TGCAGAGCCGGGGACCCTAACTATGGCTACACCTTC.

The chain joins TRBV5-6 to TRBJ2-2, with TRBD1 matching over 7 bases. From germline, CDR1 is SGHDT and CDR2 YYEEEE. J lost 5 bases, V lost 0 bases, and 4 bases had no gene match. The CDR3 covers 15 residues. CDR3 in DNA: TGTGCCAGCAGCTTGGATGTGACAGGGACCGGGGAGCTGTTTTTT. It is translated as CASSLDVTGTGELFF.

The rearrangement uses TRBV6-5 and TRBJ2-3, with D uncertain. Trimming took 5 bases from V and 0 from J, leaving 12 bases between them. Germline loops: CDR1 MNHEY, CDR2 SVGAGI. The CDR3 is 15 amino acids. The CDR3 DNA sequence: TGTGCCAGCAGTCCGGGTCAAACTAGCACAGATACGCAGTATTTT. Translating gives CASSPGQTSTDTQYF.

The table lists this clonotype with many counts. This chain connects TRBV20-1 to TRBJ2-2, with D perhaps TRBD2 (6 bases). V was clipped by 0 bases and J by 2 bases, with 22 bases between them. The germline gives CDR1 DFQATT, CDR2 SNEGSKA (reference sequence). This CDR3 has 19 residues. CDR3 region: CSARDARRVSGANTGELFF. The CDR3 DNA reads TGCAGTGCTAGAGATGCCCGGCGGGTTAGCGGAGCAAACACCGGGGAGCTGTTTTTT.

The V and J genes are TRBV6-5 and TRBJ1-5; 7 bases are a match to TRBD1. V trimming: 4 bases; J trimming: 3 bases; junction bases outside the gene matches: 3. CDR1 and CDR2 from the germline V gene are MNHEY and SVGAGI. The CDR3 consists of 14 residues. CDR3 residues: CASSLTGNNQPQHF. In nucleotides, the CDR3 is TGTGCCAGCAGTTTGACAGGGAACAATCAGCCCCAGCATTTT.

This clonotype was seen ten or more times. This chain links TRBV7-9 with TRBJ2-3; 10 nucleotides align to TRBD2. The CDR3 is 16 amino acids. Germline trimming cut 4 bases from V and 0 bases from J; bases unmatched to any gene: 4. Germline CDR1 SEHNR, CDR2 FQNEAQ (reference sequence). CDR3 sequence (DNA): TGTGCCAGCAGCTCTATAGCGGGAGGTAGCACAGATACGCAGTATTTT. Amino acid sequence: CASSSIAGGSTDTQYF.